Listed below are T cell receptor beta chains from one sample, sequenced in a study of OX40 agonist ivuxolimab in advanced cancers. The protocol was immunoSEQ multiplex PCR, while the TCRdb copy is restricted to in-frame clones and leaves out a portion. This sample has 98,000 or so clones; 75% to 90% occur once, and the top ten carry around 0.8%. The sample here was CD4+ or CD8+ T cells sorted from blood, taken in a trial of the OX40 agonist ivuxolimab. The receptors derive from an adult with an advanced solid tumor such as melanoma, head and neck, liver or kidney cancer. Both conserved end residues are part of each CDR3. The D gene is left open where the match is weak. For some rows the clone size is stated as once, few or many, or as a class when expanded; others skip it.

abundance,v_gene,j_gene,d_gene,CDR3aa,CDR3nt
-,TRBV27,TRBJ1-3,TRBD1,CASSRTGDSGNTIYF,TGTGCCAGCAGTCGCACAGGGGACTCTGGAAACACCATATATTTT
-,TRBV5-5,TRBJ1-5,TRBD1,CASSLTGDSNQPQHF,TGTGCCAGCAGCTTGACAGGGGATAGCAATCAGCCCCAGCATTTT
-,TRBV30,TRBJ2-4,-,CAWSGLVTGKVAENIQYF,TGTGCCTGGAGTGGACTGGTTACGGGGAAAGTAGCCGAAAACATTCAGTACTTC
-,TRBV6-1,TRBJ2-5,-,CASSERPGDVETQYF,TGTGCCAGCAGTGAAAGGCCAGGGGACGTGGAGACCCAGTACTTC
-,TRBV6-5,TRBJ1-2,-,CASTGRGNGYTF,TGTGCCAGCACCGGCAGGGGAAATGGCTACACCTTC
-,TRBV20-1,TRBJ2-1,-,CSAKSNEQFF,TGCAGTGCTAAGAGCAATGAGCAGTTCTTC
once,TRBV25-1,TRBJ2-5,-,CASAGNSGTQYF,TGTGCCAGCGCGGGGAATTCGGGGACCCAGTACTTC
few,TRBV14,TRBJ2-1,TRBD2,CASSPGGWASSYNEQFF,TGTGCCAGCAGCCCGGGAGGGTGGGCGAGCTCCTACAATGAGCAGTTCTTC
-,TRBV15,TRBJ2-7,-,CATSSGGSLYEQYF,TGTGCCACCAGCAGCGGTGGTAGCCTCTACGAGCAGTACTTC
-,TRBV9,TRBJ2-1,-,CASSVVPGGGGDNEQFF,TGTGCCAGCAGCGTAGTTCCCGGTGGCGGAGGGGACAATGAGCAGTTCTTC
-,TRBV5-4,TRBJ2-1,-,CASSASGNEQFF,TGTGCCAGCAGCGCCAGCGGCAATGAGCAGTTCTTC
-,TRBV19,TRBJ2-2,TRBD2,CASSRLAGSANTGELFF,TGTGCCAGTAGCAGACTAGCGGGATCCGCGAACACCGGGGAGCTGTTTTTT
-,TRBV6-5,TRBJ1-2,-,CASSPGWRDYGYTF,TGTGCCAGCAGCCCCGGGTGGCGGGACTATGGCTACACCTTC